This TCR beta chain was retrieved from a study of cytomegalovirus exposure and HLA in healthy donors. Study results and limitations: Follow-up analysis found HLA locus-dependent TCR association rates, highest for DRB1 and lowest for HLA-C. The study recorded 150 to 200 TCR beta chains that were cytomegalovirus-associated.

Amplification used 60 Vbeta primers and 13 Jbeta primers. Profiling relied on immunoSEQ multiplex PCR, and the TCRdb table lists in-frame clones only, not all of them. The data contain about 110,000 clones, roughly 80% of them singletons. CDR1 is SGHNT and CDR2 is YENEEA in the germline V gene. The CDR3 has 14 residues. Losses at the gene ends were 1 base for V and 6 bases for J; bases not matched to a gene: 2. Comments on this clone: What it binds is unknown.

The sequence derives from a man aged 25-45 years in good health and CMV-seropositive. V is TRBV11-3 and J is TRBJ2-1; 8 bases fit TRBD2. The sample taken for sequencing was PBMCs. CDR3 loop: CASSLAGGRNEQFF. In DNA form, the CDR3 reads TGTGCCAGCAGCTTAGCGGGAGGGCGCAATGAGCAGTTCTTC.